One sample yielded the 11 T cell receptor beta chains listed below, sequenced in a study of T cell changes during pregnancy in multiple sclerosis. The assay was immunoSEQ multiplex PCR, and TCRdb's table has in-frame clones only and misses some. The table includes under 55,000 clones, 94% detected once. The source was CD4+ T cells from peripheral blood mononuclear cells, collected in the third trimester of pregnancy. The receptors were gathered from a female donor with multiple sclerosis, enrolled in a pregnancy study.

This chain joins TRBV6-6 and TRBJ1-1; TRBD1 is a possible D gene (5 bases). The CDR3 loop spans 13 amino acids. The V and J ends lost 4 bases and 2 bases respectively, with 8 bases between them. Germline assignment: CDR1 MNHNY and CDR2 SVGAGI (reference sequence). The CDR3 reads CASSLGGNTEAFF. CDR3 coding DNA: TGTGCCAGCAGTTTGGGGGGAAACACTGAAGCTTTCTTT.

The V and J genes are TRBV9 and TRBJ2-3; the D gene is possibly TRBD2 (6 bases). The V gene lost 0 bases and the J gene lost 0 bases, with 11 bases spanning the gap. This CDR3 region has 16 residues. Germline V lookup: CDR1 SGDLS, CDR2 YYNGEE. CDR3 sequence (DNA): TGTGCCAGCAGCGTAGGTGTGGGGACTAGCACAGATACGCAGTATTTT. It encodes CASSVGVGTSTDTQYF.

This chain links TRBV11-2 with TRBJ2-5, with TRBD2 matching 15 bases. This CDR3 spans 15 amino acids. Germline lookup yields CDR1 SGHAT and CDR2 FQNNGV. The trim removed 5 bases at V and 5 bases at J, leaving 3 bases unmatched. In DNA form, the CDR3 reads TGTGCCAGCAGCGCCGGGACTAGCGGGAGGGAGACCCAGTACTTC. Amino acids: CASSAGTSGRETQYF. Full variable domain (outside the CDR3, taken from reference TRBV11-2 and TRBJ2-5): EAGVAQSPRYKIIEKRQSVAFWCNPISGHATLYWYQQILGQGPKLLIQFQNNGVVDDSQLPKDRFSAERLKGVDSTLKIQPAKLEDSAVYLCASSAGTSGRETQYFGPGTRLLVL.

This chain connects TRBV11-2 to TRBJ2-2, with 8 bases matching TRBD2. The V gene's germline CDR1 is SGHAT and CDR2 FQNNGV. The junction had 6 bases not matched to a gene; V was cut back by 2 bases and J by 4 bases. The CDR3 totals 16 residues. The CDR3 DNA reads TGTGCCAGCAGCTTAATAGGACGGGGGGGCACCGGGGAGCTGTTTTTT. Protein sequence: CASSLIGRGGTGELFF.

The CDR3 DNA reads TGTGCCAGCAGCTTCTCGAGTAACCGTAATGAGCAGTTCTTC. Protein: CASSFSSNRNEQFF. V usage is TRBV7-2 and J usage is TRBJ2-1; D not certain. The V end was cut by 3 bases, the J end by 7 bases, with 13 bases between. The CDR3 contains 14 residues. The germline CDR1 and CDR2 sequences are SGHTA and FQGNSA. The full variable domain, rest sourced from reference TRBV7-2 and TRBJ2-1, is GAGVSQSPSNKVTEKGKDVELRCDPISGHTALYWYRQSLGQGLEFLIYFQGNSAPDKSGLPSDRFSAERTGGSVSTLTIQRTQQEDSAVYLCASSFSSNRNEQFFGPGTRLTVL.

The chain couples TRBV27 to TRBJ2-7; tentative D call: TRBD1 (6 bases). In germline, CDR1 is MNHEY, CDR2 SMNVEV (reference sequence). The ends were cut back, 4 bases at V and 3 bases at J, with 16 bases in the middle. The CDR3 totals 15 residues. Here the CDR3 DNA reads TGTGCCAGCAGTTCCTACTCGGACAGTGACTACGAGCAGTACTTC. As protein: CASSSYSDSDYEQYF.

The rearrangement uses TRBV7-8 and TRBJ1-2; a possible D gene is TRBD1 (5 bases). The CDR3 loop spans 15 amino acids. CDR1 SGHVS and CDR2 FQNEAQ come from the germline V gene. Deletions cut 7 bases from V and 4 bases from J, with 19 bases between. CDR3 sequence reads: CASKRGTGDPYGYTF. The CDR3 DNA reads as TGTGCCAGCAAACGTGGGACGGGAGACCCCTATGGCTACACCTTC.

The chain uses TRBV4-3 and TRBJ2-3, with D tentatively TRBD1 (5 bases). Germline CDR1 LGHNA, CDR2 YSLEER. V was pared by 5 bases and J by 10 bases, with 16 bases between. This CDR3 has 13 residues. CDR3 sequence reads: CASSAERQLSQYF. CDR3 DNA sequence: TGCGCCAGCAGCGCTGAACGACAGTTATCGCAGTATTTT.

V and J are TRBV21-1 and TRBJ1-3; TRBD1 is the table's D call, not checked against the DNA. TRBV21-1 is classified as a pseudogene. This CDR3 contains 19 residues. The CDR3 protein is CASSSRDRGTPLSGNTIYF. The CDR3 nucleotides are TGTGCCAGCAGCAGCCGGGACAGGGGGACTCCGCTCTCTGGAAACACCATATATTTT.

The chain links TRBV14 to TRBJ2-1; TRBD2 matches 9 bases. The trim removed 5 bases at V and 10 bases at J, leaving 15 bases unmatched. The CDR3 extends over 16 amino acids. Germline CDR1 reads SGHDN; CDR2 reads FVKESK. The CDR3 loop is CASSFQTSGWNREQFF. The CDR3 DNA is TGTGCCAGCAGCTTCCAGACTAGCGGTTGGAATCGAGAGCAGTTCTTC. The variable domain in full, completed from reference TRBV14 and TRBJ2-1, reads EAGVTQFPSHSVIEKGQTVTLRCDPISGHDNLYWYRRVMGKEIKFLLHFVKESKQDESGMPNNRFLAERTGGTYSTLKVQPAELEDSGVYFCASSFQTSGWNREQFFGPGTRLTVL.

This chain connects TRBV29-1 to TRBJ1-5; 8 bases map to TRBD1. V dropped 4 bases and J dropped 5; count of bases not matched to a gene: 4. Germline-derived CDR1 and CDR2 are SQVTM and ANQGSEA. The CDR3 has 13 amino acids. The CDR3 protein is CSVGTTGDQPQHF. The CDR3 region has the DNA TGCAGCGTTGGGACGACAGGGGATCAGCCCCAGCATTTT.